A single sample is the source of the 28 T cell receptor beta chains below, sequenced in a study of OX40 agonist ivuxolimab in advanced cancers. The method was immunoSEQ multiplex PCR; TCRdb's version includes in-frame clones alone and lacks a portion of them. The sample contains 57,000 or so clones, about 91% of which appear only once. The source material was CD4+ or CD8+ T cells sorted from blood, sampled in a trial of the OX40 agonist ivuxolimab. These receptors all come from an adult with an advanced solid tumor such as melanoma, head and neck, liver or kidney cancer.

The V and J genes are TRBV27 and TRBJ2-1; weak D call: TRBD2 (6 bases). V lost 5 bases, J lost 1 base, and 9 bases lay in between. Germline V gene lookup returns CDR1 MNHEY and CDR2 SMNVEV (reference sequence). The CDR3 has 14 amino acids. The CDR3 loop reads CASSMSGSYNEQFF. The CDR3 DNA reads TGTGCCAGCAGTATGAGCGGGTCCTACAATGAGCAGTTCTTC.

The chain links TRBV6-1 to TRBJ1-6; 9 positions match TRBD1. The ends lost 1 base at V and 9 bases at J; junction bases unmatched: 4. Germline lookup yields CDR1 MNHNS and CDR2 SASEGT. The CDR3 is 15 amino acids. In DNA form, the CDR3 reads TGTGCCAGCAGTGAAGGGACAGGGGAGAGTTCACCCCTCCACTTT. It encodes CASSEGTGESSPLHF.

The rearrangement uses TRBV2 and TRBJ2-7; D may be TRBD1 (5 bases). CDR3 length equals 14 residues. Trimming pared 1 base from V and 0 bases from J, leaving 7 bases between. CDR1 is SNHLY, CDR2 FYNNEI, per germline. DNA for the CDR3: TGTGCCAGCAGTGAAGGGACAAACTCCTACGAGCAGTACTTC. Its translation is CASSEGTNSYEQYF.

V and J are TRBV9 and TRBJ2-5, with D possibly being TRBD2 (6 bases). CDR1 is SGDLS and CDR2 is YYNGEE in the germline V gene. This CDR3 spans 17 amino acids. Trimming cost V 3 bases and J 2 bases, with 20 bases left between them. The CDR3 loop reads CASSGPAAGRLQETQYF. In DNA form, the CDR3 reads TGTGCCAGCAGCGGCCCCGCAGCGGGCCGACTTCAAGAGACCCAGTACTTC. Using reference TRBV9 and TRBJ2-5 for the parts outside the CDR3, the full variable domain is DSGVTQTPKHLITATGQRVTLRCSPRSGDLSVYWYQQSLDQGLQFLIQYYNGEERAKGNILERFSAQQFPDLHSELNLSSLELGDSALYFCASSGPAAGRLQETQYFGPGTRLLVL.

The chain uses TRBV19 and TRBJ2-7; either TRBD1 or TRBD2 may fit D (5 bases each). There are 14 residues in the CDR3. CDR1 is LNHDA, CDR2 SQIVND, per germline (reference sequence). V lost 3 bases to trimming and J lost 2 bases, with 11 bases between them. The CDR3 nucleotides read TGTGCCAGTAGTATCCGGGACGGAACCTACGAGCAGTACTTC. Amino acids: CASSIRDGTYEQYF.

This chain connects TRBV5-6 to TRBJ2-7, with TRBD2 identical over 13 bases. V shed 2 bases, J shed 11 bases, and the junction held 4 bases outside the gene matches. The CDR3 totals 13 residues. Per germline, CDR1 SGHDT and CDR2 YYEEEE. The CDR3, as DNA: TGTGCCAGCAGCTTCGGGACTAGCGGGGTTGAGTACTTC. Amino acid sequence: CASSFGTSGVEYF.

The CDR3 sequence: CASSSTLGSTEAFF. The CDR3 nucleotides read TGTGCCAGTAGCTCGACCCTTGGGAGCACTGAAGCTTTCTTT. The rearrangement links TRBV19 to TRBJ1-1; no clear D gene. This CDR3 contains 14 residues. Per germline, CDR1 LNHDA and CDR2 SQIVND (reference sequence). With 6 bases removed from V and 4 bases from J, the gap between germline ends came to 15 bases.

This clone has a single count. The J gene is TRBJ1-6, the V gene TRBV27; D unresolved. The CDR3 consists of 14 residues. Germline V gene sequence: CDR1 MNHEY, CDR2 SMNVEV (reference sequence). Trimming removed 8 bases at V and 8 bases at J, with 16 bases between. The CDR3 loop is CASSNKYLDSPLHF. DNA for the CDR3: TGTGCCAGCTCTAACAAGTACCTCGATTCACCCCTCCACTTT.

The CDR3 reads CASSDPVITEAFF. DNA of the CDR3: TGTGCCAGCAGTGACCCGGTTATCACTGAAGCTTTCTTT. The J gene is TRBJ1-1, the V gene TRBV2; D gene unclear. The V end was cut by 3 bases, the J end by 4 bases, with 9 bases between. CDR3 size: 13 residues. CDR1 is SNHLY, CDR2 FYNNEI, per germline.

V is TRBV6-1 and J is TRBJ1-1, with D hard to call. CDR1 is MNHNS and CDR2 is SASEGT in the germline V gene. The CDR3 extends over 16 amino acids. V was cut by 2 bases and J by 0 bases, with 13 bases left in between. CDR3 sequence reads: CASSEFVGSMNTEAFF. DNA of the CDR3: TGTGCCAGCAGTGAATTTGTGGGATCCATGAACACTGAAGCTTTCTTT.

The gene calls are TRBV7-2 and TRBJ1-2; no firm D call. With 5 bases removed from V and 4 bases from J, the gap between germline ends came to 17 bases. Germline values: CDR1 SGHTA, CDR2 FQGNSA. The CDR3 runs 15 residues. CDR3 nucleotides: TGTGCCAGCAGCCCCTTGGCCCATCGGCGCTATGGCTACACCTTC. Protein sequence: CASSPLAHRRYGYTF.

The V and J genes are TRBV4-1 and TRBJ2-6; 7 bases line up with TRBD1. J lost 1 base, V lost 0 bases, and 9 bases had no gene match. The germline CDR1 and CDR2 sequences are MGHRA and YSYEKL. The CDR3 consists of 19 residues. The CDR3 DNA is TGCGCCAGCAGCCAAGATGCCCACGTCAGGGGGTCTGGGGCCAACGTCCTGACTTTC. This encodes CASSQDAHVRGSGANVLTF.

This chain uses TRBV4-3 with TRBJ2-7; possibly TRBD1 for D (5 bases). V was shortened by 0 bases and J by 2 bases, with 11 bases between the two germline ends. CDR3 size: 15 residues. Germline CDR1 LGHNA, CDR2 YSLEER. CDR3 protein: CASSQDYEDTYEQYF. The CDR3 DNA reads as TGCGCCAGCAGCCAAGATTATGAGGACACCTACGAGCAGTACTTC.

The chain recombines TRBV19 with TRBJ2-1; tentatively, D is TRBD1 (6 bases). Germline CDR1 and CDR2: LNHDA and SQIVND (reference sequence). V lost 3 bases and J lost 4, with 13 bases in between. CDR3 size: 15 residues. CDR3 sequence (DNA): TGTGCCAGTAGTATTTTCGTGGGGGCGTACAATGAGCAGTTCTTC. Translation gives CASSIFVGAYNEQFF.

This rearrangement joins TRBV6-5 to TRBJ1-2; D might be TRBD1 (6 bases). The ends were cut back, 0 bases at V and 3 bases at J, with 14 bases in the middle. Germline V gene lookup returns CDR1 MNHEY and CDR2 SVGAGI. The CDR3 loop spans 16 amino acids. This CDR3 reads CASSYSDAGADYGYTF. The CDR3 DNA reads TGTGCCAGCAGTTACTCTGATGCGGGGGCTGACTATGGCTACACCTTC.

This rearrangement joins TRBV7-2 to TRBJ2-7; D might be TRBD2 (5 bases). From germline, CDR1 is SGHTA and CDR2 FQGNSA. This CDR3 comprises 16 residues. Deletions cut 6 bases from V and 0 bases from J, with 18 bases between. In DNA, the CDR3 is TGTGCCAGCAGAAGTAATAGCGTGGGGAGCTCCTACGAGCAGTACTTC. It codes for CASRSNSVGSSYEQYF.

V usage is TRBV28 and J usage is TRBJ2-7; D might be TRBD1 (6 bases). The CDR3 loop spans 14 amino acids. The V gene lost 8 bases and the J gene lost 2 bases, with 16 bases spanning the gap. Germline assignment: CDR1 MDHEN and CDR2 SYDVKM. CDR3 sequence (DNA): TGTGCCAGCGGACCCGAACGGGACACCTACGAGCAGTACTTC. Its translation is CASGPERDTYEQYF.

The V gene is TRBV11-2, the J gene TRBJ2-1, with D unresolved. CDR3 length equals 11 residues. Trimming pared 2 bases from V and 8 bases from J, leaving 4 bases between. Per germline, CDR1 SGHAT and CDR2 FQNNGV. The chain's CDR3 is CASSLTHEQFF. The CDR3 DNA is TGTGCCAGCAGCTTAACACATGAGCAGTTCTTC.

This sequence joins TRBV9 and TRBJ2-1; the D is unclear. Germline values: CDR1 SGDLS, CDR2 YYNGEE. The CDR3 is made up of 12 amino acids. Trimming took off 3 bases at V and 3 bases at J, with 4 bases between the two ends. The CDR3 DNA reads TGTGCCAGCAGCGCAAACTACAATGAGCAGTTCTTC. It codes for CASSANYNEQFF. The variable domain in full, completed from reference TRBV9 and TRBJ2-1, reads DSGVTQTPKHLITATGQRVTLRCSPRSGDLSVYWYQQSLDQGLQFLIQYYNGEERAKGNILERFSAQQFPDLHSELNLSSLELGDSALYFCASSANYNEQFFGPGTRLTVL.

CDR3 bases: TGTGCCAGTAGAGTAGGGTGGGATCAGCCCCAGCATTTT. Translated, it gives CASRVGWDQPQHF. The gene calls are TRBV19 and TRBJ1-5; D remains ambiguous. Germline-derived CDR1 and CDR2 are LNHDA and SQIVND (reference sequence). The V end was cut by 6 bases, the J end by 5 bases, with 11 bases between. This CDR3 is built from 13 residues.

V usage is TRBV7-9 and J usage is TRBJ2-1; D gene unclear. The CDR3 is 13 amino acids. Germline assignment: CDR1 SEHNR and CDR2 FQNEAQ (reference sequence). V lost 1 base and J 3 bases, leaving 4 bases between the germline ends. The CDR3 nucleotides are TGTGCCAGCAGCTTAGAAGTCTACAATGAGCAGTTCTTC. As protein: CASSLEVYNEQFF.

This clone was seen a handful of times. The chain has TRBV7-9 and TRBJ2-7; maybe TRBD2 (6 bases). With 5 bases removed from V and 2 bases from J, the gap between germline ends came to 13 bases. Germline CDR1 SEHNR, CDR2 FQNEAQ (reference sequence). This CDR3 region has 14 residues. The CDR3 nucleotides read TGTGCCAGCAGCAACCGGGACTCCACCTACGAGCAGTACTTC. This codes for CASSNRDSTYEQYF.

This clone came up once. The chain carries TRBV5-6 and TRBJ1-1, with TRBD1 as a possible D gene (5 bases). V lost 0 bases and J lost 0, with 12 bases in between. Germline CDR1 and CDR2: SGHDT and YYEEEE. This CDR3 is built from 16 residues. CDR3 residues: CASSLVLGPMNTEAFF. The CDR3, as DNA: TGTGCCAGCAGCTTGGTGTTGGGGCCCATGAACACTGAAGCTTTCTTT. The variable domain in full, completed from reference TRBV5-6 and TRBJ1-1, reads DAGVTQSPTHLIKTRGQQVTLRCSPKSGHDTVSWYQQALGQGPQFIFQYYEEEERQRGNFPDRFSGHQFPNYSSELNVNALLLGDSALYLCASSLVLGPMNTEAFFGQGTRLTVV.

V and J are TRBV4-3 and TRBJ2-5; 7 bases agree with TRBD2. With V trimmed by 0 bases and J by 4 bases, 11 bases remained unmatched. The CDR3 covers 17 residues. CDR1 and CDR2 (germline): LGHNA, YSLEER. Written as DNA, the CDR3 is TGCGCCAGCAGCCAAGATCTAGCGGCCCAACGAGGAGAGACCCAGTACTTC. This sequence encodes CASSQDLAAQRGETQYF.

The chain joins TRBV7-6 to TRBJ1-2; 8 bases are a match to TRBD1. Per the germline V gene, CDR1 is SGHVS and CDR2 is FNYEAQ. The CDR3 extends over 14 amino acids. The V and J ends lost 4 bases and 5 bases, in that order; junction bases with no gene match: 6. For the CDR3, the DNA is TGTGCCAGCAGCTCGGCAGGGGGCGGGTATGGCTACACCTTC. It codes for CASSSAGGGYGYTF.

The chain uses TRBV11-2 and TRBJ2-1; TRBD2 matches at 8 bases. J lost 6 bases, V lost 3 bases, and 13 bases had no gene match. The CDR3 runs 17 residues. Germline V CDR1 and CDR2: SGHAT, FQNNGV. CDR3: CASSFGVAGPFGNEQFF. For the CDR3, the DNA is TGTGCCAGCAGCTTCGGGGTAGCGGGGCCGTTTGGCAATGAGCAGTTCTTC. Filled out from reference TRBV11-2 and TRBJ2-1, the complete variable domain reads EAGVAQSPRYKIIEKRQSVAFWCNPISGHATLYWYQQILGQGPKLLIQFQNNGVVDDSQLPKDRFSAERLKGVDSTLKIQPAKLEDSAVYLCASSFGVAGPFGNEQFFGPGTRLTVL.

V gene TRBV6-5 combines with J gene TRBJ2-5; unclear D gene. The J call could be wrong; TRBJ2-7 is a better fit for the DNA end. This CDR3 has 15 amino acids. The germline V gene has CDR1 MNHEY and CDR2 SVGAGI. The CDR3 reads CASSYSNLGVGEQYF. The CDR3 nucleotides are TGTGCCAGCAGTTACTCGAACCTAGGCGTAGGCGAGCAGTACTTC.

Turning to this clone: Sequence at one end of the junction differs from germline and may be a read error. J is TRBJ2-1 and V is TRBV9, with D maybe TRBD1 (5 bases). Per germline, CDR1 SGDLS and CDR2 YYNGEE. CDR3 length: 13 amino acids. The CDR3 nucleotides read TGTGCCAGCACCGTAGACAGTCCCAATGAGCAGTTCTTC. Translated: CASTVDSPNEQFF.